One and the same sample provided the 7 T cell receptor beta chains below, sequenced in a study of T cell repertoires in cytomegalovirus infection. One entry per CDR3 protein, called by TCRdb with MiXCR from the reads. The sample lists about 490,000 distinct CDR3 sequences, roughly 29% occurring once. The sample taken for sequencing was PBMCs. The source is a human donor in good health (CMV status not recorded). Some clones in this sample may be carry-over from other donors' samples.

The gene calls are TRBV7-9 and TRBJ1-4, with no clear D. Looked up from germline, CDR1 is SEHNR and CDR2 is FQNEAQ (reference sequence). Trimming pared 6 bases from V and 6 bases from J, leaving 14 bases between. This CDR3 has 14 residues. The DNA of the CDR3 is TGTGCCAGCAGTCCAGATGACGGGGATGAAAAACTGTTTTTT. Its protein product is CASSPDDGDEKLFF.

The chain employs TRBV27 and TRBJ1-1; D is unresolved. The CDR3 length is 15 residues. Deletions cut 1 base from V and 1 base from J, with 10 bases between. In germline, CDR1 is MNHEY, CDR2 SMNVEV (reference sequence). Written as DNA, the CDR3 is TGTGCCAGCAGTTTATGGGGTACGGGGAACACTGAAGCTTTCTTT. This gives the protein CASSLWGTGNTEAFF.

At least ten counts were recorded for this clonotype. The gene calls are TRBV7-9 and TRBJ2-1; D unresolved. The CDR3 is 17 residues long. Germline assignment: CDR1 SEHNR and CDR2 FQNEAQ (reference sequence). Trimming left V 1 base short and J 6 bases short, with 19 bases between. CDR3: CASSLGLGPATINEQFF. The CDR3 DNA follows: TGTGCCAGCAGCTTAGGGCTCGGGCCAGCAACGATCAATGAGCAGTTCTTC.

This clonotype occurred once. The CDR3 loop is CASSIFRTSGANVLTF. The CDR3 bases are TGTGCCAGTAGTATCTTTAGGACGTCTGGGGCCAACGTCCTGACTTTC. The rearrangement uses TRBV19 and TRBJ2-6; D remains ambiguous. In germline, CDR1 is LNHDA, CDR2 SQIVND (reference sequence). This CDR3 is built from 16 residues. V was cut by 3 bases and J by 1 base, with 10 bases left in between.

The CDR3, as DNA: TGTGCCAGCAGAGTTCCGGGGGGCACAGATACGCAGTATTTT. It specifies CASRVPGGTDTQYF. The rearrangement uses TRBV7-2 and TRBJ2-3, with D possibly matching TRBD2 (6 bases). The germline V gene encodes CDR1 SGHTA and CDR2 FQGNSA. The CDR3 contains 14 residues. Between the trimmed V and J ends, which lost 6 bases and 1 base, there was a span of 11 bases.

This clonotype was observed a single time. The V and J genes are TRBV4-3 and TRBJ2-1; 8 bases map to TRBD2. This CDR3 has 12 amino acids. Germline V gives CDR1 LGHNA, CDR2 YSLEER. V shed 2 bases and J 15 bases; nucleotides not matched to a gene: 6. CDR3 sequence: CASSQSGLVRFF. CDR3 DNA: TGCGCCAGCAGCCAATCGGGACTAGTAAGGTTCTTC.

This clonotype has a handful of counts. This chain uses TRBV7-8 with TRBJ1-4, with 10 bases identical to TRBD1. The CDR3 is made up of 15 amino acids. Trimming at V came to 5 bases and at J to 8 bases, leaving 8 bases not matched to a gene. Germline CDR1 SGHVS, CDR2 FQNEAQ. The CDR3 protein is CASSLRQGAREKLFF. The CDR3 coding sequence is TGTGCCAGCAGCCTCAGACAGGGGGCTAGGGAAAAACTGTTTTTT.